This paragraph reports one TCR beta chain. TCRdb's table, derived via immunoSEQ multiplex PCR, lists solely in-frame clones and lacks some. The sample gives 80,000 or so clones, about 93% of which show up once; roughly an eighth is in the top ten. The data stem from a study of OX40 agonist ivuxolimab in advanced cancers. Looked up from germline, CDR1 is MGHRA and CDR2 is YSYEKL. The CDR3 totals 15 residues. J was trimmed by 3 bases and V by 2 bases; bases with no gene match: 4. Here the sequenced sample was CD4+ or CD8+ T cells sorted from blood, taken in a trial of the OX40 agonist ivuxolimab. The chain has TRBV4-1 and TRBJ2-7, with TRBD1 matching over 10 bases. The receptor's source is an adult with an advanced solid tumor such as melanoma, head and neck, liver or kidney cancer. The CDR3 sequence: CASSQLRTGGYEQYF. In DNA form, the CDR3 reads TGCGCCAGCAGCCAACTCCGGACAGGGGGCTACGAGCAGTACTTC.